A selection of T cell receptor beta chains follows, all from one sample in a study of shared clonotypes between healthy human individuals. The table came from immunoSEQ multiplex PCR; TCRdb's copy has only in-frame clones and leaves some out. The sample contains approximately 640,000 clones, about two thirds of which appear only once. The specimen sequenced was memory CD4+ T cells sorted from blood. Receptors were obtained from a woman aged 30 to 39 in good health. Both conserved end residues are part of each CDR3. A D gene is named only where the DNA matches it firmly. Clone size is stated in some rows and not others, as once, few, many or a class when expanded.

V	J	D	size	CDR3	DNA
TRBV10-2	TRBJ2-1	TRBD2	few	CASSESWTSGNNEQFF	TGCGCCAGCAGTGAGTCCTGGACTAGCGGAAACAATGAGCAGTTCTTC
TRBV2	TRBJ2-1	-	once	CASSEEGRPYNEQFF	TGTGCCAGCAGTGAAGAAGGGAGACCCTACAATGAGCAGTTCTTC
TRBV19	TRBJ1-5	-	many	CASRNRDTSFDQPQHF	TGTGCCAGTAGGAACCGGGACACAAGCTTTGATCAGCCCCAGCATTTT
TRBV5-1	TRBJ2-1	TRBD2	-	CASSLDSNSGIRFF	TGCGCCAGCAGCTTGGACAGTAATAGCGGGATCCGGTTCTTC
TRBV20-1	TRBJ1-1	-	-	CSARDDPDAFF	TGCAGTGCTAGAGATGATCCTGACGCTTTCTTT
TRBV9	TRBJ1-3	-	-	CASSVAWGSGNTIYF	TGTGCCAGCAGCGTAGCTTGGGGATCTGGAAACACCATATATTTT
TRBV5-4	TRBJ2-3	TRBD1	-	CASSLDQGAGDTQYF	TGTGCCAGCAGCTTGGATCAGGGGGCGGGAGATACGCAGTATTTT
TRBV5-8	TRBJ2-5	-	-	CASSRSIQETQYF	TGTGCCAGCAGCCGATCGATCCAAGAGACCCAGTACTTC
TRBV28	TRBJ1-2	-	-	CASSLAGQATVNYGYTF	TGTGCCAGCAGTTTAGCGGGACAAGCGACCGTGAACTATGGCTACACCTTC
TRBV2	TRBJ2-2	TRBD2	-	CASSLRTSGGELFF	TGTGCCAGCAGTCTCAGGACTAGCGGCGGGGAGCTGTTTTTT
TRBV5-1	TRBJ2-5	-	-	CASSLDRDGETQYF	TGCGCCAGCAGCTTGGACCGGGACGGAGAGACCCAGTACTTC
TRBV10-3	TRBJ1-1	-	-	CASGGNTEAFF	TGTGCCTCCGGTGGGAACACTGAAGCTTTCTTT
TRBV27	TRBJ1-5	-	-	CASSLTGYSNQPQHF	TGTGCCAGCAGTTTGACAGGATATAGCAATCAGCCCCAGCATTTT
TRBV4-1	TRBJ1-2	-	-	CASSQDAAVGGYTF	TGCGCCAGCAGCCAAGACGCGGCCGTGGGTGGCTACACCTTC
TRBV7-9	TRBJ2-1	TRBD2	many	CASSLAGGPYNEQFF	TGTGCCAGCAGCTTAGCGGGAGGGCCCTACAATGAGCAGTTCTTC
TRBV18	TRBJ2-5	TRBD2	-	CASSPGGLAGDTKTQYF	TGTGCCAGCTCACCAGGGGGACTAGCGGGAGATACGAAGACCCAGTACTTC
TRBV28	TRBJ1-3	-	-	CASSLSFRRLRSSGNTIYF	TGTGCCAGCAGTTTAAGCTTTCGTAGACTTCGGAGCTCTGGAAACACCATATATTTT
TRBV7-9	TRBJ1-2	-	-	CASSDYAVLVYGYTF	TGTGCCAGCAGCGATTACGCGGTCCTGGTCTATGGCTACACCTTC
TRBV4-1	TRBJ2-6	-	-	CASSHPYGGRGGGANVLTF	TGCGCCAGCAGCCACCCTTACGGAGGCAGGGGTGGTGGGGCCAACGTCCTGACTTTC
TRBV23-1	TRBJ1-5	TRBD1	-	CASSQSSTHRGRSSNQPQHF	TGCGCCAGCAGTCAGTCCTCGACCCACAGGGGGCGATCGTCCAATCAGCCCCAGCATTTT
TRBV6-1	TRBJ1-3	TRBD1	-	CATGTGRRNTIYF	TGTGCCACCGGGACAGGACGGCGAAACACCATATATTTT
TRBV6-5	TRBJ2-7	-	-	CASRPVGESYEQYF	TGTGCCAGCAGACCAGTAGGGGAATCCTACGAGCAGTACTTC
TRBV14	TRBJ1-4	-	-	CASSRQTGTNEKLFF	TGTGCCAGCAGCCGCCAGACAGGAACTAATGAAAAACTGTTTTTT
TRBV9	TRBJ2-1	TRBD2	-	CASSVVRLAVPDEQFF	TGTGCCAGCAGCGTAGTAAGGCTAGCGGTCCCGGATGAGCAGTTCTTC
TRBV10-3	TRBJ1-1	-	many	CATGGNTEAFF	TGTGCCACCGGAGGGAACACTGAAGCTTTCTTT
TRBV18	TRBJ2-2	-	-	CASSPANTGELFF	TGTGCCAGCTCACCCGCTAACACCGGGGAGCTGTTTTTT
TRBV18	TRBJ1-1	-	-	CASSLTTSNTEAFF	TGTGCCAGCTCACTTACAACCTCGAACACTGAAGCTTTCTTT
TRBV4-2	TRBJ2-7	-	-	CASSVAVKSMDPRGYEQYF	TGTGCCAGCAGCGTAGCCGTAAAAAGCATGGACCCTAGAGGCTACGAGCAGTACTTC
TRBV14	TRBJ2-3	TRBD1	-	CASSQDLVYRGTDTQYF	TGTGCCAGCAGCCAAGATTTAGTGTACAGGGGGACGGATACGCAGTATTTT
TRBV20-1	TRBJ2-7	-	-	CSALGRLEQYF	TGCAGTGCACTAGGGAGGTTAGAGCAGTACTTC
TRBV28	TRBJ2-7	-	-	CASRGRGRRYEQYF	TGTGCCAGCAGGGGCAGGGGAAGGAGATACGAGCAGTACTTC
TRBV6-5	TRBJ1-4	-	-	CASSRAGEKLFF	TGTGCCAGCAGCAGGGCCGGGGAAAAACTGTTTTTT
TRBV27	TRBJ2-7	-	-	CASSLSLDRAPYEQYF	TGTGCCAGCAGTTTATCCCTGGACCGGGCCCCCTACGAGCAGTACTTC
TRBV29-1	TRBJ2-3	TRBD1	once	CSVRGQGLGRTDTQYF	TGCAGCGTACGAGGACAGGGGCTGGGAAGGACAGATACGCAGTATTTT
TRBV6-4	TRBJ2-7	TRBD2	once	CASSSLAGGYEQYF	TGTGCCAGCAGTTCACTAGCGGGAGGTTACGAGCAGTACTTC
TRBV20-1	TRBJ1-4	-	-	CSASLGEKLFF	TGCAGTGCTAGTTTGGGTGAAAAACTGTTTTTT
TRBV7-8	TRBJ2-6	-	-	CASSFSGTTGANVLTF	TGTGCCAGCAGCTTTTCGGGAACAACTGGGGCCAACGTCCTGACTTTC
TRBV6-1	TRBJ2-7	TRBD1	-	CASSAFRTGVYEQYF	TGTGCCAGCAGTGCCTTCAGGACAGGGGTCTACGAGCAGTACTTC
TRBV6-1	TRBJ1-1	-	-	CASSRNGFRDTEAFF	TGTGCCAGCAGCCGCAACGGGTTTCGCGACACTGAAGCTTTCTTT
TRBV5-1	TRBJ1-4	TRBD1	-	CASSLASVTGSEKLFF	TGCGCCAGCAGCTTGGCCAGTGTGACAGGGAGTGAAAAACTGTTTTTT
TRBV6-1	TRBJ2-1	-	once	CASSELAEGGQFF	TGTGCCAGCAGTGAACTAGCGGAAGGGGGGCAGTTCTTC
TRBV7-3	TRBJ1-4	TRBD1	-	CARLLTGGTNEKLFF	TGTGCCAGGCTCCTGACAGGGGGAACTAATGAAAAACTGTTTTTT
TRBV30	TRBJ1-5	-	-	CAWSEGVGQPQHF	TGTGCCTGGAGTGAAGGGGTTGGGCAGCCCCAGCATTTT
TRBV7-9	TRBJ1-4	-	-	CASSLIAGNEKLFF	TGTGCCAGCAGCTTGATTGCCGGGAATGAAAAACTGTTTTTT
TRBV30	TRBJ2-6	-	many	CAWSYGSTGANVLTF	TGTGCCTGGTCTTACGGTTCCACTGGGGCCAACGTCCTGACTTTC
TRBV18	TRBJ2-1	TRBD1	few	CASSPGTGKYNEQFF	TGTGCCAGCTCACCCGGGACAGGAAAATACAATGAGCAGTTCTTC
TRBV2	TRBJ2-7	-	-	CASRPIVITGPTYEQYF	TGTGCCAGCAGACCCATCGTTATTACAGGGCCTACCTACGAGCAGTACTTC
TRBV5-1	TRBJ2-3	TRBD2	-	CASSPGTSGITDTQYF	TGCGCCAGCAGCCCCGGGACTAGCGGAATCACGGATACGCAGTATTTT